This is a list of T cell receptor beta chains from one sample in a study of blood T cell repertoires in COVID-19. TCRdb keeps only in-frame clones here, not all; method: immunoSEQ multiplex PCR. The sample holds some 260,000 clones, roughly 87% seen once. The specimen sequenced was peripheral blood. The origin of the receptors is a man younger than 35 with active or convalescent COVID-19. Both conserved end residues are part of each CDR3. The D gene is left open where the match is weak. Expanded clones get a size class; other rows say once, few or many, or leave the size out.

d_call j_call v_call clone_size cdr3_nt cdr3_aa
TRBD1 TRBJ2-5 TRBV12-3/TRBV12-4 - TGTGCCAGCAAAACAGGGGGCCGAGAGACCCAGTACTTC CASKTGGRETQYF
- TRBJ1-1 TRBV6-6 - TGTGCCAGCAGCCCCCAGAACACTGAAGCTTTCTTT CASSPQNTEAFF
TRBD1 TRBJ2-3 TRBV4-3 - TGCGCCAGCAGCCAAGTAACCGGGACAGGCACAGATACGCAGTATTTT CASSQVTGTGTDTQYF
TRBD2 TRBJ2-7 TRBV28 - TGTGCCAGCAGTCCTTCGGGTAGAGCGGGAGGTGCCTACGAGCAGTACTTC CASSPSGRAGGAYEQYF
- TRBJ1-5 TRBV7-2 few TGTGCCAGCAGCCCTGGGGAGGGTCAGCCCCAGCATTTT CASSPGEGQPQHF
TRBD2 TRBJ2-3 TRBV11-2 - TGTGCCAGCATGCGGGAGGGCCTCACAGATACGCAGTATTTT CASMREGLTDTQYF
TRBD1 TRBJ1-5 TRBV2 - TGTGCCAGCAACGGACAGGGATATAGCAATCAGCCCCAGCATTTT CASNGQGYSNQPQHF
- TRBJ1-2 TRBV18 - TGTGCCAGCTCACCACAAGGCGTGGGCACGGCCTATGGCTACACCTTC CASSPQGVGTAYGYTF
- TRBJ2-1 TRBV5-1 - TGCGCCAGCAGCTTGCCCGGGTCCTGGTACAATGAGCAGTTCTTC CASSLPGSWYNEQFF
TRBD1 TRBJ2-1 TRBV5-6 - TGTGCCAGCAGCGCTCCTACAGGGGACCCGCAGTTCTTC CASSAPTGDPQFF
TRBD2 TRBJ2-1 TRBV7-3 - TGTGCCAGCAGCTTAACCGCGGGAGGCAATGAGCAGTTCTTC CASSLTAGGNEQFF
- TRBJ1-2 TRBV4-3 - TGCGCCAGCAGCCAAGATTCCCAGGGAAACTATGGCTACACCTTC CASSQDSQGNYGYTF
- TRBJ1-1 TRBV6-5 - TGTGCCACCAGCCAACGAGTTCCAAACACTGAAGCTTTCTTT CATSQRVPNTEAFF
TRBD1 TRBJ1-2 TRBV5-1 - TGCGCCAGCAGCCCCGGGACAGTGCCCACTGGAGGCTACACCTTC CASSPGTVPTGGYTF
- TRBJ1-5 TRBV2 - TGTGCCAGCAGCGACGGACTCAATCAGCCCCAGCATTTT CASSDGLNQPQHF
TRBD2 TRBJ2-1 TRBV29-1 - TGCAACGTTTCACGCCTAGCGGGCTCCTACAATGAGCAGTTCTTC CNVSRLAGSYNEQFF
- TRBJ2-5 TRBV27 - TGTGCCAGCAGTTTATCCTCAGGGTGGAAGACCCAGTACTTC CASSLSSGWKTQYF
- TRBJ1-6 TRBV30 - TGTGCCTGGAGTGGGGCGGGATATAATTCACCCCTCCACTTT CAWSGAGYNSPLHF
TRBD2 TRBJ2-1 TRBV6-5 - TGTGCCAGCAGAAGACTAGCGGGAGTATTTGATGAGCAGTTCTTC CASRRLAGVFDEQFF
- TRBJ2-2 TRBV11-2 - TGTGCCAGCAGCTTATTAAGAGTAAGGACTTCGAACACCGGGGAGCTGTTTTTT CASSLLRVRTSNTGELFF
- TRBJ2-3 TRBV7-3 - TGTGCCAGCAGACTACGGGTGGGGCAGGGTACGCAGTATTTT CASRLRVGQGTQYF
TRBD1 TRBJ1-5 TRBV18 - TGTGCCAGCTCACGGGGACAGGGGGCGGGACAGCCCCAGCATTTT CASSRGQGAGQPQHF
TRBD1 TRBJ2-1 TRBV5-6 - TGTGCCAGCAGCCCCGGGACAGGTTACAATGAGCAGTTCTTC CASSPGTGYNEQFF
- TRBJ1-2 TRBV20-1 - TGCAGTGCTAGTCTTAGCCGACTATCCTATGGCTACACCTTC CSASLSRLSYGYTF
TRBD1 TRBJ2-1 TRBV19 few TGTGCCAGTAGTATAGGGACAGGGCACTACAATGAGCAGTTCTTC CASSIGTGHYNEQFF
TRBD2 TRBJ2-7 TRBV5-1 - TGCGCCAGCAGTCTACTAGCGGGAGGCGTTTCAGGAGAGCAGTACTTC CASSLLAGGVSGEQYF
- TRBJ1-3 TRBV5-4 - TGTGCCAGCAGCTTGGACAGGGCTATTAGAAACACCATATATTTT CASSLDRAIRNTIYF
- TRBJ1-4 TRBV11-2 - TGTGCCAGCAGCCCAGGGTGGTCTAATGAAAAACTGTTTTTT CASSPGWSNEKLFF
TRBD2 TRBJ2-1 TRBV20-1 few TGCAGTGCTAGTCGACTAGCGGCCTACAATGAGCAGTTCTTC CSASRLAAYNEQFF
TRBD1 TRBJ2-7 TRBV19 - TGTGCCAGTAGTAAGGACAGGTGGAGCTCCTACGAGCAGTACTTC CASSKDRWSSYEQYF
TRBD2 TRBJ2-3 TRBV5-5 - TGTGCCAGCAGCTTGGCCCCCGGCGGGGGGGCGGCAGATACGCAGTATTTT CASSLAPGGGAADTQYF
- TRBJ2-1 TRBV6-5 once TGTGCCAGCAGTTATCGACGACTTAGCTCCTACAATGAGCAGTTCTTC CASSYRRLSSYNEQFF
- TRBJ1-5 TRBV9 - TGTGCCAGCAGCGAGGGGGACGGGAGCAATCAGCCCCAGCATTTT CASSEGDGSNQPQHF
- TRBJ1-5 TRBV28 - TGTGCCAGTGTGACAGTTTATAGCAATCAGCCCCAGCATTTT CASVTVYSNQPQHF
TRBD1 TRBJ2-6 TRBV6-4 - TGTGCCAGCAGTGACATGGGACAGGGGGCGTCTGGGGCCAACGTCCTGACTTTC CASSDMGQGASGANVLTF
- TRBJ2-1 TRBV9 - TGTGCCAGCAGCGTAGGCCCTAGTGGAGAGGGTGAGCAGTTCTTC CASSVGPSGEGEQFF
- TRBJ2-2 TRBV21-1 few TGTGCCAGCAGCAAAATGGGGCGGGAGGAGGGAACCGGGGAGCTGTTTTTT CASSKMGREEGTGELFF
TRBD1 TRBJ1-4 TRBV11-2 - TGTGCCAGCAGCTTAGAGGGGACAGGGGGAGAAAAACTGTTTTTT CASSLEGTGGEKLFF
- TRBJ2-1 TRBV29-1 - TGCAGCGTTGACCCAGCGGAAAACAACAATGAGCAGTTCTTC CSVDPAENNNEQFF
TRBD2 TRBJ2-1 TRBV15 - TGTGCCACCAGCAGAGATCTAAAAGCGGGGGGAGGGAATGAGCAGTTCTTC CATSRDLKAGGGNEQFF
TRBD1 TRBJ1-1 TRBV2 - TGTGCCAGCAGTGAACCGGAACAGGGGATGAACACTGAAGCTTTCTTT CASSEPEQGMNTEAFF
TRBD1 TRBJ2-7 TRBV7-9 - TGTGCCAGCAGTACAGGGGGCCAGCGGGGCCCCTCCTACGAGCAGTACTTC CASSTGGQRGPSYEQYF
- TRBJ2-7 TRBV5-5 - TGTGCCAGCAGCTTCGACGACATACCCTCCTACGAGCAGTACTTC CASSFDDIPSYEQYF
TRBD1 TRBJ2-3 TRBV29-1 - TGCAGCGTACGGGACAGGGGACGTGTGGATACGCAGTATTTT CSVRDRGRVDTQYF
TRBD1 TRBJ1-5 TRBV9 - TGTGCCAGCAGCCCAACAGGGGGCTATGATCAGCCCCAGCATTTT CASSPTGGYDQPQHF
- TRBJ1-1 TRBV5-6 - TGTGCCAGCAGCTTGAATCGGGGGAGCGGCTATCTAGGGCCCGAAGCTTTCTTT CASSLNRGSGYLGPEAFF
- TRBJ2-7 TRBV3-1/TRBV3-2 - TGTGCCAGCAGCCAAGATGGGGCCCGAGGCGAGCAGTACTTC CASSQDGARGEQYF
- TRBJ2-5 TRBV5-8 - TGTGCCAGCAGCTTGCTGTCCCGGGAGACCCAGTACTTC CASSLLSRETQYF
TRBD2 TRBJ2-1 TRBV5-5 - TGTGCCAGCAGCGTAGGGACTAGCGGGATGTATGAGCAGTTCTTC CASSVGTSGMYEQFF
- TRBJ2-3 TRBV28 - TGTGCCAGCAGTTTAGCGTCGGGTAGGGGCGCAGATACGCAGTATTTT CASSLASGRGADTQYF
- TRBJ2-1 TRBV24-1 - TGTGCCACCAGTGATTCAGGTAGGGGGAACTACAATGAGCAGTTCTTC CATSDSGRGNYNEQFF
TRBD1 TRBJ1-1 TRBV4-3 few TGCGCCAGCAGCCAATATTCGGGACAGGGGGACACTGAAGCTTTCTTT CASSQYSGQGDTEAFF
- TRBJ1-1 TRBV30 once TGTGCCTGGAGTCCCGGGATAGTGGGAACTGAAGCTTTCTTT CAWSPGIVGTEAFF
- TRBJ1-5 TRBV5-5 few TGTGCCAGCAGCTGGGAGGGGGGTTACAATCAGCCCCAGCATTTT CASSWEGGYNQPQHF